Below are 12 T cell receptor beta chains sequenced from a single sample in a study of blood T cell repertoires in COVID-19. Method: immunoSEQ multiplex PCR; TCRdb's copy keeps in-frame clones and lacks some. The sample comprises 290,000 or so clones, almost 85% of which are singletons, and 5.1% rests with the top ten. Sequenced: peripheral blood. These receptor sequences come from a man between 45 and 60 years old with active or convalescent COVID-19.

The chain employs TRBV19 and TRBJ1-2, with D possibly being TRBD1 (5 bases). Deletions cut 3 bases from V and 8 bases from J, with 16 bases between. The CDR3 loop spans 14 amino acids. From germline, CDR1 is LNHDA and CDR2 SQIVND (reference sequence). This chain's CDR3 is CASSMGGFIVGYTF. CDR3 DNA: TGTGCCAGTAGTATGGGGGGGTTTATCGTCGGCTACACCTTC.

This chain connects TRBV7-2 to TRBJ1-2; D is unclear. Trimming removed 5 bases from V and 3 bases from J, with 13 bases in between. The CDR3 sequence is 14 residues long. Germline CDR1 reads SGHTA; CDR2 reads FQGNSA. This CDR3 is CASSVLTAHYGYTF. In DNA form, the CDR3 reads TGTGCCAGCAGCGTGTTGACTGCCCACTATGGCTACACCTTC.

This CDR3 is CASYHRVNTEAFF. CDR3 coding DNA: TGTGCCAGCTACCACAGGGTGAACACTGAAGCTTTCTTT. V usage is TRBV6-5 and J usage is TRBJ1-1, with D perhaps matching TRBD1 (6 bases). The ends were cut back, 8 bases at V and 0 bases at J, with 10 bases in the middle. Germline V lookup: CDR1 MNHEY, CDR2 SVGAGI. CDR3 length: 13 residues.

This clone occurred a few times. The J gene is TRBJ2-7, the V gene TRBV6-1, with TRBD2 matching 15 bases. CDR1 is MNHNS and CDR2 is SASEGT in the germline V gene. With 3 bases clipped from V and 3 bases from J, the junction kept 6 bases outside the gene matches. This CDR3 is built from 17 residues. CDR3 DNA sequence: TGTGCCAGCAGTGAGGGGACTAGCGGGAGGCTACGCTACGAGCAGTACTTC. Protein: CASSEGTSGRLRYEQYF.

The chain combines TRBV30 with TRBJ1-4; unclear D gene. Deletions cut 1 base from V and 5 bases from J, with 8 bases between. Germline assignment: CDR1 GTSNPN and CDR2 SVGIG (reference sequence). The CDR3 length is 13 residues. In nucleotides, the CDR3 is TGTGCCTGGAGTGCACAGCCAAATGAAAAACTGTTTTTT. As protein: CAWSAQPNEKLFF.

The genes are TRBV9 and TRBJ2-3; 10 bases agree with TRBD2. V was clipped by 0 bases and J by 4 bases; unmatched bases: 5. The CDR3 runs to 16 residues. From germline, CDR1 is SGDLS and CDR2 YYNGEE. This CDR3 is CASSVASGRLSDTQYF. CDR3 DNA sequence: TGTGCCAGCAGCGTAGCTAGCGGGAGACTTTCAGATACGCAGTATTTT.

The V call is TRBV6-5, the J call TRBJ1-2, with D possibly being TRBD1 (6 bases). V dropped 6 bases and J dropped 5 bases, with 13 bases sitting between them. CDR1 and CDR2 from the germline V gene are MNHEY and SVGAGI. This CDR3 has 13 residues. CDR3 amino acids: CASSPTGHYGYTF. For the CDR3, the DNA is TGTGCCAGCAGCCCCACAGGGCATTATGGCTACACCTTC.

The chain employs TRBV7-3 and TRBJ2-1, with 12 positions matching TRBD1. V trimming: 2 bases; J trimming: 7 bases; junction bases outside the gene matches: 3. Germline CDR1 and CDR2: SGHTA and FQGTGA. CDR3 length: 15 amino acids. The CDR3 reads CASSLGTGGLNEQFF. The DNA of the CDR3 is TGTGCCAGCAGCTTAGGGACAGGGGGCTTGAATGAGCAGTTCTTC.

The rearrangement links TRBV2 to TRBJ2-1, with 13 bases aligning to TRBD2. J gave up 7 bases and V 6 bases, and 3 bases lay outside the gene matches. Germline V gene data show CDR1 as SNHLY and CDR2 as FYNNEI. The CDR3 loop spans 14 amino acids. CDR3 in amino acids: CASSWTSGGNEQFF. CDR3 coding DNA: TGTGCCAGCAGCTGGACTAGCGGGGGTAATGAGCAGTTCTTC.

This chain connects TRBV10-3 to TRBJ2-7; tentative D call: TRBD1 (6 bases). The CDR3 is 12 amino acids. The germline V gene encodes CDR1 ENHRY and CDR2 SYGVKD. Trimming removed 6 bases at V and 3 bases at J, with 9 bases between. In DNA form, the CDR3 reads TGTGCCATCAGCCGAGGGGGCTACGAGCAGTACTTC. Translating it yields CAISRGGYEQYF.

The chain links TRBV4-1 to TRBJ2-7; tentative D call: TRBD2 (6 bases). This CDR3 contains 15 residues. Per germline, CDR1 MGHRA and CDR2 YSYEKL. Trimming removed 4 bases at V and 2 bases at J, with 15 bases between. The CDR3 coding sequence is TGCGCCAGCAGCCCTTCTAGCGCACAGCCCTACGAGCAGTACTTC. Protein product: CASSPSSAQPYEQYF.

V is TRBV5-1 and J is TRBJ1-2; TRBD1 might be the D (6 bases). The CDR3 has 15 amino acids. Germline loops: CDR1 SGHRS, CDR2 YFSETQ. V gave up 2 bases and J gave up 6 bases, with 17 bases separating them. The CDR3 DNA reads as TGCGCCAGCAGCTTAACTTCCGGGACAACACATGGCTACACCTTC. It yields the protein CASSLTSGTTHGYTF.